These T cell receptor beta chains were read from a single sample in a study of graft-versus-host responses after intestinal transplantation. TCRdb's copy holds only in-frame clones and misses some; the assay was immunoSEQ multiplex PCR. The sample includes about 19,000 clones, roughly 86% of them seen just once. The specimen comprised bone marrow, sampled just under 130 days after transplant. These receptors all come from a human patient who received an intestinal transplant, so some T cells may come from the graft donor. Each CDR3 is given with its conserved first and last residue. Fields, in order: V gene, clone size, D gene, J gene, CDR3 protein, CDR3 DNA. A D gene is named only where the DNA matches it firmly. Size values are once, few and many counts, or a class for expanded clones, and some rows have none.

>TRBV7-9|-|-|TRBJ2-1
CASSPRISSCNEQFF
TGTGCCAGCAGTCCTAGAATAAGCTCCTGCAATGAGCAGTTCTTC
>TRBV7-9|-|TRBD2|TRBJ2-3
CASSPLAAQSTDTQYF
TGTGCCAGCAGCCCACTAGCGGCCCAAAGCACAGATACGCAGTATTTT
>TRBV7-7|once|-|TRBJ2-7
CASSPKALRQGWDEQYF
TGTGCTAGCAGCCCGAAGGCCCTCCGGCAGGGTTGGGACGAGCAGTACTTC
>TRBV7-6|-|TRBD1|TRBJ1-2
CASSQRQGAVHGYTF
TGTGCCAGCAGCCAAAGACAGGGGGCTGTACATGGCTACACCTTC
>TRBV19|-|-|TRBJ2-1
CASSIVRYEQFF
TGTGCCAGTAGTATAGTAAGGTATGAGCAGTTCTTC
>TRBV28|-|-|TRBJ2-7
CASRPLASYEQYF
TGTGCCAGTAGACCCCTTGCGTCGTACGAGCAGTACTTC
>TRBV27|-|-|TRBJ2-5
CASSSSSIETQYF
TGTGCCAGCAGTTCATCCTCGATAGAGACCCAGTACTTC
>TRBV4-1|-|-|TRBJ2-7
CASSQDLVYEQYF
TGCGCCAGCAGCCAAGATCTCGTCTACGAGCAGTACTTC
>TRBV7-9|-|-|TRBJ2-1
CASSLVGTLYNEQFF
TGTGCCAGCAGCTTAGTGGGGACCCTCTACAATGAGCAGTTCTTC
>TRBV6-1|-|TRBD1|TRBJ2-3
CASSEGQGADTQYF
TGTGCCAGCAGTGAGGGACAGGGGGCAGATACGCAGTATTTT
>TRBV9|-|TRBD2|TRBJ2-1
CASSVRLAGANEQFF
TGTGCCAGCAGCGTACGACTAGCGGGAGCCAATGAGCAGTTCTTC
>TRBV9|-|TRBD2|TRBJ2-2
CASSPTSGTISNTGELFF
TGTGCCAGCAGCCCGACTAGCGGGACTATCTCGAACACCGGGGAGCTGTTTTTT